The 29 T cell receptor beta chains below come from one sample, sequenced in a study of cytomegalovirus exposure and HLA in healthy donors. Profiling relied on immunoSEQ multiplex PCR, and the TCRdb table lists in-frame clones only, not all of them. The sample shows 60,000 to 65,000 clones, almost 97% of them seen only once. The material sequenced was PBMCs. Receptors originate from a woman aged 18-29 years in good health and CMV-seronegative.

This chain uses TRBV28 with TRBJ2-2, with D perhaps matching TRBD2 (6 bases). Per the germline V gene, CDR1 is MDHEN and CDR2 is SYDVKM. The V end lost 5 bases, the J end lost 6 bases, and 19 bases lay between the germline ends. The CDR3 consists of 16 residues. Written as DNA, the CDR3 is TGTGCCAGCAGTCCGCCGGGGCCAGGAGGGGCCGGGGAGCTGTTTTTT. This translates into CASSPPGPGGAGELFF.

This clone was seen a single time. The chain's CDR3 is CASHPGSRETQYF. In nucleotides, the CDR3 is TGTGCCAGCCATCCGGGGTCAAGGGAGACCCAGTACTTC. This rearrangement joins TRBV18 to TRBJ2-5; D might be TRBD2 (5 bases). Deletions cut 8 bases from V and 5 bases from J, with 15 bases between. CDR3 size: 13 residues. Germline CDR1 is KGHSH and CDR2 is LQKENI.

V gene TRBV6-6 combines with J gene TRBJ1-2; tentative D call: TRBD1 (5 bases). Trimming removed 4 bases from V and 0 bases from J, with 9 bases in between. The CDR3 runs to 14 residues. The germline V gene encodes CDR1 MNHNY and CDR2 SVGAGI (reference sequence). The CDR3 loop is CASSSPQANYGYTF. CDR3 sequence (DNA): TGTGCCAGCAGTTCCCCACAGGCTAACTATGGCTACACCTTC.

The chain has TRBV7-8 and TRBJ1-2, with 7 bases lining up with TRBD1. Germline CDR1 SGHVS, CDR2 FQNEAQ. This CDR3 is 13 amino acids long. V was clipped by 5 bases and J by 4 bases; unmatched bases: 4. For the CDR3, the DNA is TGTGCCAGCAGCCTACAGGGGAGCTATGGCTACACCTTC. Translating gives CASSLQGSYGYTF.

The gene calls are TRBV29-1 and TRBJ2-1; 12 nucleotides agree with TRBD2. The CDR3 is made up of 14 amino acids. CDR1 is SQVTM and CDR2 is ANQGSEA in the germline V gene. V lost 3 bases and J lost 7; bases outside the gene matches: 4. Here the CDR3 DNA reads TGCAGCGTTGACTGGCTAGCGGGGGGGAATGAGCAGTTCTTC. This encodes CSVDWLAGGNEQFF.

This rearrangement joins TRBV9 to TRBJ2-1; no clear D. V lost 3 bases and J lost 5, with 9 bases in between. Germline-derived CDR1 and CDR2 are SGDLS and YYNGEE. CDR3 length equals 13 residues. The CDR3 sequence: CASSAGADNEQFF. CDR3 bases: TGTGCCAGCAGCGCGGGTGCGGACAATGAGCAGTTCTTC.

The CDR3 nucleotides are TGCAGCGTTGTGCGGGGTGGCAGGGGGTTAGGTGAGCAGTTCTTC. Its protein product is CSVVRGGRGLGEQFF. The V gene is TRBV29-1, the J gene TRBJ2-1, with D maybe TRBD1 (7 bases). Trimming removed 4 bases from V and 9 bases from J, with 22 bases in between. Germline values: CDR1 SQVTM, CDR2 ANQGSEA. The CDR3 extends over 15 amino acids.

The chain recombines TRBV4-1 with TRBJ2-2, with 8 positions matching TRBD2. The CDR3 consists of 15 residues. The V and J ends lost 3 bases and 7 bases, in that order; junction bases with no gene match: 7. CDR1 and CDR2 from the germline V gene are MGHRA and YSYEKL. The DNA of the CDR3 is TGCGCCAGCAGCCAGCCGGGACTAGGGGGCGGGGAGCTGTTTTTT. It encodes CASSQPGLGGGELFF.

This sequence joins TRBV19 and TRBJ1-4, with D hard to call. Trimming cost V 5 bases and J 4 bases, with 5 bases left between them. The CDR3 extends over 12 amino acids. Germline values: CDR1 LNHDA, CDR2 SQIVND (reference sequence). The CDR3 DNA reads TGTGCCAGTAGTCGCGGTAATGAAAAACTGTTTTTT. It codes for CASSRGNEKLFF.

CDR3 nucleotide sequence: TGCGCCAGTAGACAGGGGGCCGAAGAGACCCAGTACTTC. Its protein is CASRQGAEETQYF. The chain carries TRBV5-1 and TRBJ2-5; 10 bases match TRBD1. The germline gives CDR1 SGHRS, CDR2 YFSETQ. The junction had 4 bases not matched to a gene; V was cut back by 8 bases and J by 3 bases. CDR3 length equals 13 residues.

This chain uses TRBV2 with TRBJ1-3; 9 nucleotides agree with TRBD1. J was trimmed by 7 bases and V by 4 bases; bases with no gene match: 5. CDR1 and CDR2 from the germline V gene are SNHLY and FYNNEI. This CDR3 is built from 14 residues. The CDR3 region is CASSGDRVGNTIYF. For the CDR3, the DNA is TGTGCCAGCAGTGGGGACAGGGTTGGGAACACCATATATTTT.

This clone appeared a single time. CDR3: CASSFWEALGAGELFF. The CDR3, as DNA: TGTGCCAGCAGCTTTTGGGAGGCTTTGGGAGCCGGGGAGCTGTTTTTT. The chain carries TRBV11-1 and TRBJ2-2, with a tentative D call TRBD2 (6 bases). The CDR3 totals 16 residues. V lost 3 bases and J 6 bases, leaving 17 bases between the germline ends. Germline CDR1 reads SGHAT; CDR2 reads FQDESV (reference sequence).

The chain joins TRBV5-1 to TRBJ1-2, with D possibly being TRBD1 (5 bases). CDR1 and CDR2 from the germline V gene are SGHRS and YFSETQ. The CDR3 contains 15 residues. V shed 4 bases and J shed 2 bases, with 15 bases lying between them. CDR3 nucleotide sequence: TGCGCCAGCAGCCTAAGTGGAGGGGCCAACTATGGCTACACCTTC. This codes for CASSLSGGANYGYTF.

As concerns this clone: This CDR3 is also generated by other DNA sequences in the sample. The chain combines TRBV30 with TRBJ1-2; possibly TRBD1 for D (5 bases). The CDR3 has 13 residues. Germline lookup yields CDR1 GTSNPN and CDR2 SVGIG (reference sequence). The V end was cut by 2 bases, the J end by 8 bases, with 15 bases between. DNA for the CDR3: TGTGCCTGGAGTCCCCACCAGCGGGGCGGCTACACCTTC. Protein product: CAWSPHQRGGYTF.

The J gene is TRBJ2-1, the V gene TRBV19, with 9 bases that match TRBD2. The CDR3 is made up of 17 amino acids. Trimming at V came to 3 bases and at J to 2 bases, leaving 8 bases not matched to a gene. Germline CDR1 reads LNHDA; CDR2 reads SQIVND (reference sequence). In DNA, the CDR3 is TGTGCCAGTAGTATTTTGTTGGCGGGGGGGACCTACAATGAGCAGTTCTTC. Translating gives CASSILLAGGTYNEQFF.

This clone was seen only once. The rearrangement joins TRBV6-1 to TRBJ1-2, with 7 bases matching TRBD1. The CDR3 is 17 amino acids. The germline V gene has CDR1 MNHNS and CDR2 SASEGT. Trimming took 4 bases from V and 3 from J; bases not matched to a gene: 14. The CDR3 reads CASSVGAGGRLDYGYTF. The CDR3 DNA reads as TGTGCCAGCAGTGTGGGGGCAGGGGGTAGGTTGGACTATGGCTACACCTTC.

This sequence joins TRBV7-6 and TRBJ1-3; tentatively, D is TRBD1 (5 bases). CDR3 length: 13 amino acids. CDR1 and CDR2 from the germline V gene are SGHVS and FNYEAQ. Trimming pared 1 base from V and 5 bases from J, leaving 6 bases between. The CDR3 nucleotides read TGTGCCAGCAGCTTAGAGGGGAGAAACACCATATATTTT. It is translated as CASSLEGRNTIYF. The full variable domain, in which reference TRBV7-6 and TRBJ1-3 provide the parts outside the CDR3, is GAGVSQSPRYKVTKRGQDVALRCDPISGHVSLYWYRQALGQGPEFLTYFNYEAQQDKSGLPNDRFSAERPEGSISTLTIQRTEQRDSAMYRCASSLEGRNTIYFGEGSWLTVV.

The CDR3 loop reads CASGQANQPQHF. The CDR3 region has the DNA TGTGCCAGCGGACAGGCTAATCAGCCCCAGCATTTT. J is TRBJ1-5 and V is TRBV28; TRBD1 matches at 7 bases. V lost 8 bases to trimming and J lost 4 bases; unmatched junction nucleotides: 2. The V gene's germline CDR1 is MDHEN and CDR2 SYDVKM. The CDR3 is 12 amino acids. Drawing the rest from reference TRBV28 and TRBJ1-5, the complete variable domain is DVKVTQSSRYLVKRTGEKVFLECVQDMDHENMFWYRQDPGLGLRLIYFSYDVKMKEKGDIPEGYSVSREKKERFSLILESASTNQTSMYLCASGQANQPQHFGDGTRLSIL.

This rearrangement joins TRBV9 to TRBJ2-5; 14 positions match TRBD2. The CDR3 runs to 19 residues. The V gene's germline CDR1 is SGDLS and CDR2 YYNGEE. The V segment lost 3 bases and the J segment 4 bases; nucleotides outside the gene matches: 14. CDR3 in DNA: TGTGCCAGCAGCGCCGCCGGGACTAGCGGGAGCGGGTCTAGAGAGACCCAGTACTTC. Translated, it gives CASSAAGTSGSGSRETQYF.

The chain recombines TRBV27 with TRBJ2-3; TRBD1 is a possible D gene (6 bases). The germline V gene has CDR1 MNHEY and CDR2 SMNVEV (reference sequence). CDR3 length: 13 residues. V lost 6 bases, J lost 0 bases, and 7 bases lay in between. The CDR3 loop reads CASSGQSTDTQYF. The CDR3 DNA is TGTGCCAGCAGCGGACAGAGCACAGATACGCAGTATTTT.

V and J are TRBV27 and TRBJ2-3; weak D call: TRBD2 (6 bases). The CDR3 spans 16 residues. V gave up 8 bases and J gave up 2 bases, with 20 bases separating them. Per the germline V gene, CDR1 is MNHEY and CDR2 is SMNVEV (reference sequence). The CDR3 nucleotides are TGTGCCAGCCGTAACCCTGGGCGGGACCCCACAGATACGCAGTATTTT. Residues: CASRNPGRDPTDTQYF.

This rearrangement joins TRBV18 to TRBJ1-4; 8 bases agree with TRBD1. The CDR3 is 15 amino acids. Trimming at V came to 3 bases and at J to 5 bases, leaving 5 bases not matched to a gene. Germline values: CDR1 KGHSH, CDR2 LQKENI. The DNA of the CDR3 is TGTGCCAGCTCACCGCGACAGGGGAAAAATGAAAAACTGTTTTTT. Its protein is CASSPRQGKNEKLFF.

V usage is TRBV7-2 and J usage is TRBJ1-3; D is unresolved. V was pared by 5 bases and J by 3 bases, with 11 bases between. The CDR3 is 14 residues long. Germline assignment: CDR1 SGHTA and CDR2 FQGNSA. This CDR3 reads CASSPRSVGNTIYF. CDR3 nucleotide sequence: TGTGCCAGCAGCCCACGGAGCGTTGGAAACACCATATATTTT.

The rearrangement joins TRBV7-6 to TRBJ1-6; possibly TRBD1 for D (5 bases). V lost 5 bases, J lost 13 bases, and 12 bases lay in between. The CDR3 is made up of 12 amino acids. Germline loops: CDR1 SGHVS, CDR2 FNYEAQ. CDR3 DNA: TGTGCCAGCAGCCCCGGGGGGGACCCCCTCCACTTT. Translated, it gives CASSPGGDPLHF.

The J gene is TRBJ1-2, the V gene TRBV28; the D gene is possibly TRBD1 (6 bases). There are 13 residues in the CDR3. Per germline, CDR1 MDHEN and CDR2 SYDVKM. Trimming cost V 3 bases and J 6 bases, with 11 bases left between them. This CDR3 reads CASSLAGGNGYTF. The DNA of the CDR3 is TGTGCCAGCAGTTTGGCGGGGGGCAATGGCTACACCTTC.

This chain joins TRBV7-2 and TRBJ2-3, with 11 nucleotides matching TRBD2. V gave up 5 bases and J gave up 0 bases; unmatched junction bases: 13. CDR1 is SGHTA, CDR2 FQGNSA, per germline. This CDR3 has 19 amino acids. CDR3 sequence: CASSPRVASGRLSTDTQYF. The CDR3 nucleotides read TGTGCCAGCAGCCCGCGAGTTGCTAGCGGGAGGCTAAGCACAGATACGCAGTATTTT. The full variable domain, in which reference TRBV7-2 and TRBJ2-3 provide the parts outside the CDR3, is GAGVSQSPSNKVTEKGKDVELRCDPISGHTALYWYRQSLGQGLEFLIYFQGNSAPDKSGLPSDRFSAERTGGSVSTLTIQRTQQEDSAVYLCASSPRVASGRLSTDTQYFGPGTRLTVL.

This chain joins TRBV28 and TRBJ2-3, with 8 bases identical to TRBD2. CDR1 MDHEN and CDR2 SYDVKM come from the germline V gene. The V gene end was trimmed by 5 bases and the J gene end by 4 bases; junction bases not matched to a gene: 8. This CDR3 comprises 15 residues. CDR3 sequence (DNA): TGTGCCAGCAGTACCGGGACTAGGGCCCCAGATACGCAGTATTTT. This encodes CASSTGTRAPDTQYF.

This sequence joins TRBV28 and TRBJ2-7; the D gene is possibly TRBD2 (5 bases). The CDR3 totals 12 residues. V lost 3 bases and J 3 bases, leaving 6 bases between the germline ends. Germline V gene sequence: CDR1 MDHEN, CDR2 SYDVKM. For the CDR3, the DNA is TGTGCCAGCAGTTTTCGGGGCTACGAGCAGTACTTC. As protein: CASSFRGYEQYF.

The chain uses TRBV13 and TRBJ2-1; 9 nucleotides line up with TRBD2. J gave up 7 bases and V 5 bases, and 9 bases lay outside the gene matches. The CDR3 runs to 15 residues. CDR1 and CDR2 (germline): PRHDT, FYEKMQ (reference sequence). The CDR3 loop reads CASSPGAGGVNEQFF. The CDR3 DNA sequence: TGTGCCAGCAGCCCCGGGGCGGGAGGGGTGAATGAGCAGTTCTTC.